This record concerns one T cell receptor (beta chain) sequence. The antigen remains unidentified. Peptide-pool stimulation followed by sequencing identified expanded antigen-specific CD4+ clonotypes in the ViraFEST assay. An approximately 10-day culture period preceded the isolation of CD4+ T cells. Of the BNT162b2 and mRNA-1273 vaccines, participants received two doses of one or the other. A half-volume exchange with IL-2 medium occurred on days 3 and 7. Here immunoSEQ multiplex PCR was the method, and the copy in TCRdb shows in-frame clones only, minus some. The sample consists of around 15,000 clones, approximately 80% of them appearing once. This sample stems from a study of vaccination effects on CD4 cells after COVID-19. On the study more broadly: After the second dose, samples were taken at median day 72.

The study's findings and limits: Cross-reaction with common cold coronaviruses was seen in only 1 of 255 vaccine-induced clones from healthy vaccinees.

V was pared by 6 bases and J by 5 bases, with 11 bases of the junction left unmatched. In germline, CDR1 is MNHEY, CDR2 SVGEGT. This CDR3 contains 16 residues. The sequencing used CD4+ T cells from PBMCs cultured with HCoV-NL63 spike peptides, collected after COVID-19 vaccination. V is TRBV6-2 or TRBV6-3 and J is TRBJ2-1; 9 nucleotides line up with TRBD2. This receptor was taken from a human donor who received a COVID-19 vaccine. CDR3 loop: CASSLPSGRLNNEQFF. DNA of the CDR3: TGTGCCAGCAGCCTGCCGAGCGGGAGGTTGAACAATGAGCAGTTCTTC.